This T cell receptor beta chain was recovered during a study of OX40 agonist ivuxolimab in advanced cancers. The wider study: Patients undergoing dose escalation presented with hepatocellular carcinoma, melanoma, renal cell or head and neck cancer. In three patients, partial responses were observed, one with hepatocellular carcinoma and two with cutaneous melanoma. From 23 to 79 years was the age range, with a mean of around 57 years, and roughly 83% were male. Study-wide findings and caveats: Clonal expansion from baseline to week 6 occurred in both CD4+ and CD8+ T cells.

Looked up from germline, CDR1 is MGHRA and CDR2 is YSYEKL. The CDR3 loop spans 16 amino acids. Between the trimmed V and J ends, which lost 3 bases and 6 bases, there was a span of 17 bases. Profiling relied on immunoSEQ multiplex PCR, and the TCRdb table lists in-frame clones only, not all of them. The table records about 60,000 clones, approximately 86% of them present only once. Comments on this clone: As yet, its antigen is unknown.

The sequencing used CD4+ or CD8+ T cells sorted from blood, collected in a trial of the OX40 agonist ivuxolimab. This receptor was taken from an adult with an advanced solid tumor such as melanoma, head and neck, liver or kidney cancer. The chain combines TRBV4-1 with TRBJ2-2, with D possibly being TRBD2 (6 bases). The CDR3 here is CASSQLGGVVSGELFF. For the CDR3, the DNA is TGCGCCAGCAGCCAGCTCGGGGGAGTTGTATCCGGGGAGCTGTTTTTT.